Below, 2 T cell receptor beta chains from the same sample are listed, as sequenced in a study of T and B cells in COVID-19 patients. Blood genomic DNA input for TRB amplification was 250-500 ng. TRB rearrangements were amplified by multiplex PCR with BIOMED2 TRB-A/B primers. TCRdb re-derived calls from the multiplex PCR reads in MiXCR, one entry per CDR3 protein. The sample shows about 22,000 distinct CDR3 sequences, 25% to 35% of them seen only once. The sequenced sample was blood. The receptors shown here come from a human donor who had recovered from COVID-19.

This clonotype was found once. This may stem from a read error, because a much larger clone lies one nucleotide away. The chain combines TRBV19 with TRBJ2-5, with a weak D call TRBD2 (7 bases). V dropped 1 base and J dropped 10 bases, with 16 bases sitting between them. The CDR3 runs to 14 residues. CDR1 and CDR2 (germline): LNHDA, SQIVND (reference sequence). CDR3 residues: CASSIGGRGGGQYF. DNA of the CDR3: TGTGCCAGTAGTATAGGGGGAAGGGGGGGCGGCCAGTACTTC.

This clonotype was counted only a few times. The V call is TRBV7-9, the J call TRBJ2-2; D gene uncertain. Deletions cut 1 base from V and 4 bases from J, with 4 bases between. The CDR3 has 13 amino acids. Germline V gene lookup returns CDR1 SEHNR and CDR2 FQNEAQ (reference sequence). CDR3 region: CASSLGGTGELFF. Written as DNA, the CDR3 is TGTGCCAGCAGCTTAGGGGGCACCGGGGAGCTGTTTTTT.